In its sample, the clone carrying this TCR beta chain was seen many times. Time point specified: patch test 1, 2 weeks after DPC sensitization. Indicated treatment: therapeutic diphenylcyclopropenone sensitization with weekly scalp DPC. The sample is drawn from a study of human T cells and chemical hapten exposure. Study background: TCR yields per sample varied mostly from small pooled library volume differences.

TCRdb recomputed calls from the RACE reads with MiXCR, one row per CDR3 protein. The data show roughly 70,000 distinct CDR3 sequences, about 9.4% seen once. The material was whole blood, obtained in connection with sensitization to the hapten diphenylcyclopropenone (DPC). The receptor was isolated from a woman aged 40 to 49 with alopecia areata. Some clones in this sample may be carry-over from other donors' samples.

CDR3: CSARRLGEQFF. The CDR3, as DNA: TGCAGTGCTAGACGCTTGGGTGAGCAGTTCTTC. J is TRBJ2-1 and V is TRBV20-1; D gene ambiguous. V was clipped by 2 bases and J by 9 bases, with 8 bases between them. Germline CDR1 is DFQATT and CDR2 is SNEGSKA (reference sequence). This CDR3 spans 11 amino acids.